This TCR beta chain was profiled in a study of CD8+ T cells in alopecia areata. General study findings and limits: Amid tofacitinib therapy, many expanded lesional clones stayed present in scalp and blood.

Treatment specified: oral pan-JAK inhibitor, 5-10 mg twice daily. Alopecia areata patients had lesional scalp punch biopsies and peripheral blood taken from them. Cell sorting on a FACSAria was used to separate CD4+ and CD8+ T cells from the PBMCs. Losses at the gene ends were 3 bases for V and 6 bases for J; bases not matched to a gene: 6. From germline, CDR1 is MDHEN and CDR2 SYDVKM. The CDR3 contains 14 residues. RNA, once extracted, was reverse transcribed into cDNA for use as the sequencing template. Generated by immunoSEQ multiplex PCR, the TCRdb table keeps only in-frame clones and is missing some. The sample contains some 190,000 clones, roughly three fifths of which appear only once. This clone was counted a few times. The antigen is not known.

The sequence was collected from a human donor with alopecia areata. The chain uses TRBV28 and TRBJ2-7; 9 positions match TRBD1. Sequenced here: CD4+ T cells sorted from blood, sampled at week 4, from a patient treated with tofacitinib. CDR3 bases: TGTGCCAGCAGTTTCGCGGGACAGGGATCCGAGCAGTACTTC. It specifies CASSFAGQGSEQYF.